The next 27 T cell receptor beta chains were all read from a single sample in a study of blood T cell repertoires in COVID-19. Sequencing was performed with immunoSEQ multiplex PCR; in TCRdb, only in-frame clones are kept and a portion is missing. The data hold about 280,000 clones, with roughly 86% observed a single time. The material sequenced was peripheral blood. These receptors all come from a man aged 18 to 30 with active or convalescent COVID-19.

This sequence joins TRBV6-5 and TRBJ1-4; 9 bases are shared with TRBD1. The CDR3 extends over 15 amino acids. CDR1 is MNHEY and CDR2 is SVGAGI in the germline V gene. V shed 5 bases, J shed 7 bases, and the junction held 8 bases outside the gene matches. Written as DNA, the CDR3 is TGTGCCAGCAGTACCAACAGGGGGCGAGGTGAAAAACTGTTTTTT. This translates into CASSTNRGRGEKLFF.

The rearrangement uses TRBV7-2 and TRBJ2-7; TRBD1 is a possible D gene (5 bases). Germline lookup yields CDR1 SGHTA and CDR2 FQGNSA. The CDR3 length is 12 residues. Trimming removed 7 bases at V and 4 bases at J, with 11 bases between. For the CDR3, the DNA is TGTGCCAGCACGGACAATAATTACGAGCAGTACTTC. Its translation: CASTDNNYEQYF.

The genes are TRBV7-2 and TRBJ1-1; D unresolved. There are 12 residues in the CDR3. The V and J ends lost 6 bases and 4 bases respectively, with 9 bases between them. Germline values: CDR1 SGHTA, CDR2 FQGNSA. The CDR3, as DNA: TGTGCCAGCAGGGCGGATGGCACTGAAGCTTTCTTT. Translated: CASRADGTEAFF.

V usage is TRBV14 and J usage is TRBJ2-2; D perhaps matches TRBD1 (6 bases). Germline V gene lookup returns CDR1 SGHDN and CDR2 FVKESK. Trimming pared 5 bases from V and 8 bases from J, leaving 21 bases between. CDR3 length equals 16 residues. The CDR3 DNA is TGTGCCAGCAGCTCCATAGGGGGAGCCTGGCAGGGGGAGCTGTTTTTT. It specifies CASSSIGGAWQGELFF.

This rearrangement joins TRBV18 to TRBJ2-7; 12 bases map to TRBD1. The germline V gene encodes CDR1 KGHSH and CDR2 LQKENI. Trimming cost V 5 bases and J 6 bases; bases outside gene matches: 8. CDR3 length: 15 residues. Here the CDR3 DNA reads TGTGCCAGCTCATCTATGGGACAGGGGGCGGTCGAGCAGTACTTC. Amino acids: CASSSMGQGAVEQYF.

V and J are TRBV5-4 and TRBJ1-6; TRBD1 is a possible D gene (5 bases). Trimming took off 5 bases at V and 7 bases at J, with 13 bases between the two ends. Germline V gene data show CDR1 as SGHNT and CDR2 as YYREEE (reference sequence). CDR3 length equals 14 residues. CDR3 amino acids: CASSRRELNSPLHF. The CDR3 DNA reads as TGTGCCAGCAGTCGCAGGGAACTGAATTCACCCCTCCACTTT. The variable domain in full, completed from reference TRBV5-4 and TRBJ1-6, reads ETGVTQSPTHLIKTRGQQVTLRCSSQSGHNTVSWYQQALGQGPQFIFQYYREEENGRGNFPPRFSGLQFPNYSSELNVNALELDDSALYLCASSRRELNSPLHFGNGTRLTVT.

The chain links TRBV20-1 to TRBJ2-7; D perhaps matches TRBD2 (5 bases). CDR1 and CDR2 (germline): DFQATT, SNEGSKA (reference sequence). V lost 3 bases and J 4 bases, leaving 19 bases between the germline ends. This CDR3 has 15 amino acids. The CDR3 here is CSASSIGLARYEQYF. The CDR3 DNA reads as TGCAGTGCTAGTTCGATTGGGCTAGCAAGATACGAGCAGTACTTC.

The CDR3 region is CASSARGDSYEQYF. DNA for the CDR3: TGTGCCAGCAGCGCCCGGGGGGACTCCTACGAGCAGTACTTC. The chain couples TRBV9 to TRBJ2-7, with 7 bases aligning to TRBD2. Germline loops: CDR1 SGDLS, CDR2 YYNGEE. V lost 3 bases, J lost 0 bases, and 3 bases stayed unmatched. This CDR3 region has 14 residues. The full variable domain, its missing parts supplied by reference TRBV9 and TRBJ2-7, is DSGVTQTPKHLITATGQRVTLRCSPRSGDLSVYWYQQSLDQGLQFLIQYYNGEERAKGNILERFSAQQFPDLHSELNLSSLELGDSALYFCASSARGDSYEQYFGPGTRLTVT.

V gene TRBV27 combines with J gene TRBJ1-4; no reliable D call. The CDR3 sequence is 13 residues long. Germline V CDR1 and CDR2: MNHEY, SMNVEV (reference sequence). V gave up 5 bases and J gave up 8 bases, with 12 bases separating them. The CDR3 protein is CASSPTGGEKLFF. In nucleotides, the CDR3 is TGTGCCAGCAGTCCAACGGGTGGGGAAAAACTGTTTTTT.

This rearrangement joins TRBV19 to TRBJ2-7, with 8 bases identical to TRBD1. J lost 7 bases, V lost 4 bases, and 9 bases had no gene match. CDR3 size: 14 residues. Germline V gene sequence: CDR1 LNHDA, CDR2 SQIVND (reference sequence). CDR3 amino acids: CASSTDRGSGEQYF. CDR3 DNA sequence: TGTGCCAGTAGTACAGACAGGGGATCGGGGGAGCAGTACTTC.

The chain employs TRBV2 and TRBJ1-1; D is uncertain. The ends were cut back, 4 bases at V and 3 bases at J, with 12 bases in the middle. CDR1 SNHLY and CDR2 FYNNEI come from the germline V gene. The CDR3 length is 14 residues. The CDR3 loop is CASSARVLDTEAFF. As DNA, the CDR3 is TGTGCCAGCAGTGCGAGGGTATTGGACACTGAAGCTTTCTTT.

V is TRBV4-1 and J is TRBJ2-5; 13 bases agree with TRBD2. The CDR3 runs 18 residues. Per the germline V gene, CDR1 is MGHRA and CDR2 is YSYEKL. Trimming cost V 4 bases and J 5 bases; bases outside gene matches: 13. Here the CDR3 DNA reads TGCGCCAGCAGCCTATCGGAACTAGCGGGGGGGCGCGGGGAGACCCAGTACTTC. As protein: CASSLSELAGGRGETQYF.

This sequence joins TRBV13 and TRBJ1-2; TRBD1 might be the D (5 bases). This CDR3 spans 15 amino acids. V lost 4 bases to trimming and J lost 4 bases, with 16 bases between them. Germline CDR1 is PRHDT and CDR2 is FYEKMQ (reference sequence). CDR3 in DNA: TGTGCCAGCAGCTACCCGGGCCAGGGCGGCTATGGCTACACCTTC. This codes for CASSYPGQGGYGYTF.

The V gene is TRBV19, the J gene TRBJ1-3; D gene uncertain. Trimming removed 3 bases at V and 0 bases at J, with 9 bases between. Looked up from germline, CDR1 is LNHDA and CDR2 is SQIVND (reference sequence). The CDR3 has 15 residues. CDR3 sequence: CASSMGRSSGNTIYF. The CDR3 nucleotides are TGTGCCAGTAGTATGGGTCGGAGCTCTGGAAACACCATATATTTT. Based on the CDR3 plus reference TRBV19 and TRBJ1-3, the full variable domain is DGGITQSPKYLFRKEGQNVTLSCEQNLNHDAMYWYRQDPGQGLRLIYYSQIVNDFQKGDIAEGYSVSREKKESFPLTVTSAQKNPTAFYLCASSMGRSSGNTIYFGEGSWLTVV.

The CDR3 coding sequence is TGTGCCAGCAGCCCGGGACTAGTCTACGAGCAGTACTTC. This codes for CASSPGLVYEQYF. V gene TRBV5-5 combines with J gene TRBJ2-7; 8 bases match TRBD2. V shed 4 bases, J shed 3 bases, and the junction held 3 bases outside the gene matches. The CDR3 extends over 13 amino acids. Germline values: CDR1 SGHKS, CDR2 YYEKEE (reference sequence).

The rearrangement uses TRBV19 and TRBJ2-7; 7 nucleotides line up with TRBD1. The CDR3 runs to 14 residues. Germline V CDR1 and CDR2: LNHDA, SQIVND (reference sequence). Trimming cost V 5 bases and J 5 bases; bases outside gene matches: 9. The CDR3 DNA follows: TGTGCCAGTAGTCTTGACAGGGAAATCGACGAGCAGTACTTC. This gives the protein CASSLDREIDEQYF.

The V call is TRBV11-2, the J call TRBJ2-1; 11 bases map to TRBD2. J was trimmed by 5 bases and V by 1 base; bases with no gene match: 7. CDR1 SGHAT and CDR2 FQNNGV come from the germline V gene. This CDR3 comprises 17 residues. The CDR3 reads CASSLGLAGGWDNEQFF. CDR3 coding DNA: TGTGCCAGCAGCTTAGGCCTAGCGGGGGGTTGGGACAATGAGCAGTTCTTC.

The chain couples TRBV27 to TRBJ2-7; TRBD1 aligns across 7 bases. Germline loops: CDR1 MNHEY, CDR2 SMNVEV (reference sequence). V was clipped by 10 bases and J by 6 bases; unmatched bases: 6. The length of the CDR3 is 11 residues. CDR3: CAISQGTEQYF. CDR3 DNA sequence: TGTGCCATCTCACAGGGGACCGAGCAGTACTTC.

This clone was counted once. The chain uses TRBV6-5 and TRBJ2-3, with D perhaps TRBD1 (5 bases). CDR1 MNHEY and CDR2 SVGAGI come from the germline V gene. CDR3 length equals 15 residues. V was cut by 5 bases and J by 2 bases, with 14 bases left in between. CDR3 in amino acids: CASSKIEGHTDTQYF. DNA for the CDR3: TGTGCCAGCAGTAAGATCGAAGGACACACAGATACGCAGTATTTT.

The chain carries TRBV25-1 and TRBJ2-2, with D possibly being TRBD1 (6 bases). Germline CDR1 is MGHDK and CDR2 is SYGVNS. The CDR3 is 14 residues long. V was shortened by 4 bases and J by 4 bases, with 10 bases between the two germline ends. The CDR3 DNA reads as TGTGCCAGCAGTGGTTGGACAGCCACCGGGGAGCTGTTTTTT. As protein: CASSGWTATGELFF.

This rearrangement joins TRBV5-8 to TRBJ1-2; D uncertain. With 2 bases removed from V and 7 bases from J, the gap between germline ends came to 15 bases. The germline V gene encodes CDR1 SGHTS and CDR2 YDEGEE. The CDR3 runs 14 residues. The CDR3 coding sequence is TGTGCCAGCAGCTTTCGTCTCACGGGTGGTGGCTACACCTTC. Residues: CASSFRLTGGGYTF.

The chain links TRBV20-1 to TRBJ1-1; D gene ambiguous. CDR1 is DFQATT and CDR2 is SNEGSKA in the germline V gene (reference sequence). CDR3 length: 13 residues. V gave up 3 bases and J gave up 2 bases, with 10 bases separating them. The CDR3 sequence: CSASRTGNTEAFF. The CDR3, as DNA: TGCAGTGCTAGTCGGACGGGAAACACTGAAGCTTTCTTT.

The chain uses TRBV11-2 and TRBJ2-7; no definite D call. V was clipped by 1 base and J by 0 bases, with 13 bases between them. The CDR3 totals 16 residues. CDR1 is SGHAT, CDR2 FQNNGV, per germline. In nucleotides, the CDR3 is TGTGCCAGCAGCTTAGGCTATCGGCTAGACTCCTACGAGCAGTACTTC. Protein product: CASSLGYRLDSYEQYF.

The CDR3 DNA sequence: TGTGCCAGCAGCCGGGAACCGAGGATCCTCGACCATTTT. It is translated as CASSREPRILDHF. This rearrangement joins TRBV6-5 to TRBJ1-5; no clear D. This CDR3 has 13 residues. V was clipped by 6 bases and J by 16 bases, with 22 bases between them. CDR1 MNHEY and CDR2 SVGAGI come from the germline V gene.

The CDR3 loop is CASSVGGDTEAFF. CDR3 coding DNA: TGCGCCAGCAGTGTGGGAGGGGACACTGAAGCTTTCTTT. V and J are TRBV10-1 and TRBJ1-1; tentatively, D is TRBD1 (5 bases). V gave up 4 bases and J gave up 3 bases, with 9 bases separating them. The CDR3 totals 13 residues. The germline V gene encodes CDR1 WNHNN and CDR2 SYGVQD (reference sequence).

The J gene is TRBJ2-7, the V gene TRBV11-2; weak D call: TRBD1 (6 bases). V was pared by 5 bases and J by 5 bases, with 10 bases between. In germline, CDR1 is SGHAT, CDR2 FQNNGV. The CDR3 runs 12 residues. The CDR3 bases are TGTGCCAGCAGCCCCCAGGGGAACGAGCAGTACTTC. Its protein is CASSPQGNEQYF.

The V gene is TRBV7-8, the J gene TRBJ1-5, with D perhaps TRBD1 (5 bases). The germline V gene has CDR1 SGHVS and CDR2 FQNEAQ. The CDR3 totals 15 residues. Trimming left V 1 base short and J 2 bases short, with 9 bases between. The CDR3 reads CASSLGPTGNQPQHF. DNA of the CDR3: TGTGCCAGCAGCTTAGGGCCGACAGGCAATCAGCCCCAGCATTTT.